One sample yielded the 11 T cell receptor beta chains listed below, sequenced in a study of blood T cell repertoires in COVID-19. Generated by immunoSEQ multiplex PCR, the TCRdb table keeps only in-frame clones and is missing some. The data show a few hundred thousand clones, 80% seen once. The sample comprised PBMCs or T cells enriched from blood (not recorded which). These receptors were collected from a woman in her 40s with acute COVID-19.

The chain has TRBV29-1 and TRBJ2-7, with 7 positions matching TRBD1. V dropped 2 bases and J dropped 2; count of bases not matched to a gene: 3. This CDR3 comprises 13 residues. Germline-derived CDR1 and CDR2 are SQVTM and ANQGSEA. CDR3 loop: CSVENQGAYEQYF. The CDR3 region has the DNA TGCAGCGTTGAAAACCAGGGGGCCTACGAGCAGTACTTC.

The genes are TRBV29-1 and TRBJ2-1; D remains ambiguous. The CDR3 is 12 amino acids. Trimming removed 4 bases at V and 0 bases at J, with 4 bases between. In germline, CDR1 is SQVTM, CDR2 ANQGSEA. The chain's CDR3 is CSVATSYNEQFF. CDR3 nucleotides: TGCAGCGTTGCTACCTCCTACAATGAGCAGTTCTTC.

J is TRBJ2-7 and V is TRBV11-2, with TRBD2 identical over 8 bases. Germline trimming cut 3 bases from V and 3 bases from J; bases unmatched to any gene: 4. The CDR3 length is 14 residues. Germline V gene lookup returns CDR1 SGHAT and CDR2 FQNNGV. The CDR3 sequence: CASSLSGRGYEQYF. In DNA form, the CDR3 reads TGTGCCAGCAGCTTGTCCGGGAGGGGCTACGAGCAGTACTTC.

This chain connects TRBV29-1 to TRBJ2-5, with TRBD2 matching over 12 bases. The V gene's germline CDR1 is SQVTM and CDR2 ANQGSEA. CDR3 length: 12 amino acids. J gave up 4 bases and V 6 bases, and 0 bases lay outside the gene matches. The chain's CDR3 is CSVGLAGETQYF. Written as DNA, the CDR3 is TGCAGCGTGGGACTAGCGGGAGAGACCCAGTACTTC.

This clone was counted between two and nine times. Written as DNA, the CDR3 is TGTGCCAGTACCTCCCACCAGTCTGAAGCTTTCTTT. This encodes CASTSHQSEAFF. This sequence joins TRBV19 and TRBJ1-1; D not resolved. Germline CDR1 is LNHDA and CDR2 is SQIVND (reference sequence). This CDR3 is 12 amino acids long. V was trimmed by 7 bases and J by 6 bases, leaving 12 bases between them.

The V gene is TRBV27, the J gene TRBJ1-1; no definite D call. Germline V gives CDR1 MNHEY, CDR2 SMNVEV (reference sequence). This CDR3 contains 13 residues. The germline V and J ends were trimmed by 0 bases and 1 base, with 3 bases remaining between them. CDR3 sequence: CASSLSRNTEAFF. Written as DNA, the CDR3 is TGTGCCAGCAGTTTATCCAGGAACACTGAAGCTTTCTTT.

V is TRBV5-1 and J is TRBJ1-3; 8 bases fit TRBD1. CDR3 length equals 14 residues. From germline, CDR1 is SGHRS and CDR2 YFSETQ. The V gene end was trimmed by 3 bases and the J gene end by 4 bases; junction bases not matched to a gene: 3. The CDR3 reads CASSSSGGGNTIYF. As DNA, the CDR3 is TGCGCCAGCAGCTCGTCAGGGGGCGGAAACACCATATATTTT.

This chain links TRBV28 with TRBJ2-3, with D uncertain. The CDR3 is 16 amino acids. The V end lost 7 bases, the J end lost 0 bases, and 17 bases lay between the germline ends. Germline CDR1 is MDHEN and CDR2 is SYDVKM. The CDR3 here is CASIFGSGQSTDTQYF. The CDR3, as DNA: TGTGCCAGCATCTTCGGCAGTGGGCAGAGCACAGATACGCAGTATTTT.

J is TRBJ2-7 and V is TRBV18, with D possibly being TRBD1 (6 bases). Trimming removed 2 bases at V and 4 bases at J, with 12 bases between. The germline V gene has CDR1 KGHSH and CDR2 LQKENI. The CDR3 has 14 amino acids. The CDR3 DNA sequence: TGTGCCAGCTCACCAGGGGTCAGGGGATACGAGCAGTACTTC. Translating gives CASSPGVRGYEQYF. Looking up the rest from reference TRBV18 and TRBJ2-7 gives the full variable domain: NAGVMQNPRHLVRRRGQEARLRCSPMKGHSHVYWYRQLPEEGLKFMVYLQKENIIDESGMPKERFSAEFPKEGPSILRIQQVVRGDSAAYFCASSPGVRGYEQYFGPGTRLTVT.

The chain couples TRBV18 to TRBJ2-7, with TRBD1 matching 7 bases. Trimming at V came to 3 bases and at J to 1 base, leaving 6 bases not matched to a gene. The CDR3 consists of 15 residues. Germline-derived CDR1 and CDR2 are KGHSH and LQKENI. CDR3 in amino acids: CASSPLDRVSYEQYF. The DNA for the CDR3 is TGTGCCAGCTCACCTCTCGACAGGGTGTCCTACGAGCAGTACTTC.

The chain uses TRBV15 and TRBJ2-7; 8 positions match TRBD1. V lost 2 bases and J lost 3; bases outside the gene matches: 9. This CDR3 region has 16 residues. In germline, CDR1 is LNHNV, CDR2 YYDKDF (reference sequence). CDR3 nucleotide sequence: TGTGCCACCAGCAGACGAACCGGGACAGGAGGCTACGAGCAGTACTTC. Translating gives CATSRRTGTGGYEQYF.